Listed below are T cell receptor beta chains from one sample, sequenced in a study of blood T cell repertoires in COVID-19. Sequenced by immunoSEQ multiplex PCR; TCRdb stores in-frame clones only, minus some. The repertoire consists of approximately 160,000 clones, with about four fifths occurring once and the leading ten covering 7.5% to 9.5%. Sequenced: peripheral blood. These receptors all stem from a man aged 35 to 55 who had recovered from COVID-19. Both conserved end residues are part of each CDR3. Each record gives: clone size, D gene, V gene, J gene, CDR3 DNA, CDR3 protein. The D gene is left open where the match is weak. Clone size is not always given. Where it is, it says once, few, many or a class for expanded clones.

clone_size: .; d_call: .; v_call: TRBV6-5; j_call: TRBJ2-7; cdr3_nt: TGTGCCAGCAGGACACCTTACGAGCAGTACTTC; cdr3_aa: CASRTPYEQYF
clone_size: .; d_call: TRBD2; v_call: TRBV19; j_call: TRBJ2-1; cdr3_nt: TGTGCCAGTAGTTCGCTAGCGGGAGGAAAGTACAATGAGCAGTTCTTC; cdr3_aa: CASSSLAGGKYNEQFF
clone_size: few; d_call: TRBD2; v_call: TRBV6-2/TRBV6-3; j_call: TRBJ2-3; cdr3_nt: TGTGCCAGCAGTCACAGCGGGGGGGCTTCAGATACGCAGTATTTT; cdr3_aa: CASSHSGGASDTQYF
clone_size: .; d_call: .; v_call: TRBV27; j_call: TRBJ2-1; cdr3_nt: TGTGCCAGCAGTTTAGGGAGCCCAACGGCGCTAGACAATGAGCAGTTCTTC; cdr3_aa: CASSLGSPTALDNEQFF
clone_size: .; d_call: TRBD2; v_call: TRBV10-3; j_call: TRBJ2-1; cdr3_nt: TGTGCCATCAGTGAGACTAGCGGCGGTTCCTCCTACAATGAGCAGTTCTTC; cdr3_aa: CAISETSGGSSYNEQFF
clone_size: .; d_call: .; v_call: TRBV28; j_call: TRBJ1-1; cdr3_nt: TGTGCCAGCATTCCGTCGGAGGGGTATTACACTGAAGCTTTCTTT; cdr3_aa: CASIPSEGYYTEAFF
clone_size: .; d_call: TRBD1; v_call: TRBV3-1/TRBV3-2; j_call: TRBJ1-1; cdr3_nt: TGTGCCAGCAGCCGGACAGGCACTGAAGCTTTCTTT; cdr3_aa: CASSRTGTEAFF
clone_size: .; d_call: TRBD1; v_call: TRBV29-1; j_call: TRBJ2-6; cdr3_nt: TGCAGCGTTGGACAGGGCAGCTCTGGGGCCAACGTCCTGACTTTC; cdr3_aa: CSVGQGSSGANVLTF
clone_size: few; d_call: .; v_call: TRBV4-2; j_call: TRBJ1-5; cdr3_nt: TGTGCCAGCAGCCAAGATCATCTGGGGAGGGAGCCCCAGCATTTT; cdr3_aa: CASSQDHLGREPQHF
clone_size: once; d_call: .; v_call: TRBV12-3/TRBV12-4; j_call: TRBJ2-3; cdr3_nt: TGTGCCAGCAACTACAGGGGGGGAGATACGCAGTATTTT; cdr3_aa: CASNYRGGDTQYF
clone_size: once; d_call: .; v_call: TRBV4-1; j_call: TRBJ1-4; cdr3_nt: TGCGCCAGCAGCCAAGGGGTTGGAGGGAGAGAAAAACTGTTTTTT; cdr3_aa: CASSQGVGGREKLFF
clone_size: .; d_call: .; v_call: TRBV30; j_call: TRBJ1-4; cdr3_nt: TGTGCCTGGAGCGTCAAGGGGAAACGTGAAAAACTGTTTTTT; cdr3_aa: CAWSVKGKREKLFF
clone_size: .; d_call: TRBD1; v_call: TRBV6-5; j_call: TRBJ1-2; cdr3_nt: TGTGCCAGCTACAATTACAGGGGAGCGAGTGGCTACACCTTC; cdr3_aa: CASYNYRGASGYTF
clone_size: .; d_call: .; v_call: TRBV7-3; j_call: TRBJ1-1; cdr3_nt: TGTGCCAGCAGCTTAGACGGGGGATGGAACACTGAAGCTTTCTTT; cdr3_aa: CASSLDGGWNTEAFF
clone_size: once; d_call: TRBD2; v_call: TRBV6-5; j_call: TRBJ2-7; cdr3_nt: TGTGCCAGCATTTCAACTAGCGGTCCCTACGAGCAGTACTTC; cdr3_aa: CASISTSGPYEQYF
clone_size: .; d_call: TRBD2; v_call: TRBV5-1; j_call: TRBJ2-5; cdr3_nt: TGCGCCAGCAGCTTTGTAGCGGGAGGAGGTGAAGAGACCCAGTACTTC; cdr3_aa: CASSFVAGGGEETQYF
clone_size: .; d_call: .; v_call: TRBV18; j_call: TRBJ2-7; cdr3_nt: TGTGCCAGCTCACCACCAGGGGTTAAAGGGTCCTACGAGCAGTACTTC; cdr3_aa: CASSPPGVKGSYEQYF
clone_size: .; d_call: .; v_call: TRBV30; j_call: TRBJ2-2; cdr3_nt: TGTGCCTGGAGTCCTCCTTGGACAAACACCGGGGAGCTGTTTTTT; cdr3_aa: CAWSPPWTNTGELFF
clone_size: .; d_call: .; v_call: TRBV7-3; j_call: TRBJ1-1; cdr3_nt: TGTGCCAGCAGCTTCCTCGTCGGGGGGCGGACTGAAGCTTTCTTT; cdr3_aa: CASSFLVGGRTEAFF
clone_size: .; d_call: TRBD2; v_call: TRBV24-1; j_call: TRBJ2-3; cdr3_nt: TGTGCCACCAGTGGGTTAGCGGGGGATACGCAGTATTTT; cdr3_aa: CATSGLAGDTQYF